The source of this T cell receptor (beta chain) is a study of circulating and synovial CD4+ cells in juvenile arthritis. The protocol was immunoSEQ multiplex PCR, while the TCRdb copy is restricted to in-frame clones and leaves out a portion. The top ten clones hold roughly 0.69% of a sample with about 33,000 clones, roughly 96% of them seen once. Trimming removed 4 bases from V and 5 bases from J; junction bases left unmatched: 8. There are 15 residues in the CDR3. Looked up from germline, CDR1 is SGHNT and CDR2 is YYREEE (reference sequence). The receptor was derived from a human donor with juvenile idiopathic arthritis. Source material: CD4+ T cells from blood. J is TRBJ2-5 and V is TRBV5-4; 10 bases agree with TRBD1. CDR3 sequence reads: CASSPRLGQGETQYF. CDR3 nucleotide sequence: TGTGCCAGCAGCCCCCGGCTGGGACAGGGGGAGACCCAGTACTTC.